This TCR beta chain came from a study of patients and donors after allogeneic stem cell transplantation. This CDR3 region has 13 residues. The germline V and J ends were trimmed by 2 bases and 8 bases, with 12 bases remaining between them. Germline V gene lookup returns CDR1 SGHAT and CDR2 FQNNGV. MiXCR, applied by TCRdb to the RT-PCR reads, yields one record per CDR3 protein. Among over 400,000 distinct CDR3 sequences listed, 16% were seen once. Sequences were obtained from blood, either unsorted or a sorted T cell fraction (not recorded which). The receptor comes from a human donor who was either an allogeneic HSCT recipient or a stem cell or donor lymphocyte infusion donor (not recorded which). It is not recorded whose cells these are; they may come from a transplant donor. This chain joins TRBV11-2 and TRBJ1-2; D is uncertain. The CDR3 bases are TGTGCCAGCAGCTTAAGTGGGTTACGGGGCTACACCTTC. Protein sequence: CASSLSGLRGYTF.